These 14 T cell receptor beta chains originate from one sample sequenced in a study of blood T cell repertoires in COVID-19. Profiled with immunoSEQ multiplex PCR; TCRdb holds only in-frame clones, not every one. Of approximately 260,000 clones listed, about 89% are singletons. Sequences were obtained from peripheral blood. The receptors were gathered from a middle-aged man with acute or convalescent COVID-19.

The chain carries TRBV5-8 and TRBJ2-3; D not certain. V dropped 4 bases and J dropped 6 bases, with 9 bases sitting between them. CDR3 size: 12 residues. The V gene's germline CDR1 is SGHTS and CDR2 YDEGEE. CDR3 in DNA: TGTGCCAGCAGCATGATGCGCGATACGCAGTATTTT. This encodes CASSMMRDTQYF.

The chain joins TRBV9 to TRBJ2-2; unclear D gene. Trimming took off 0 bases at V and 6 bases at J, with 6 bases between the two ends. The CDR3 loop spans 13 amino acids. Germline CDR1 SGDLS, CDR2 YYNGEE. The CDR3 DNA follows: TGTGCCAGCAGCGTAGGAGGATCCGGGGAGCTGTTTTTT. Amino acid sequence: CASSVGGSGELFF.

The V and J genes are TRBV7-2 and TRBJ1-5; D is possibly TRBD1 (6 bases). This CDR3 region has 14 residues. V dropped 7 bases and J dropped 1 base, with 11 bases sitting between them. Germline loops: CDR1 SGHTA, CDR2 FQGNSA. In DNA, the CDR3 is TGTGCCAGCACCGGGGGGCCCAGCAATCAGCCCCAGCATTTT. It translates to CASTGGPSNQPQHF.

This chain joins TRBV19 and TRBJ1-2; 11 nucleotides line up with TRBD1. J was trimmed by 7 bases and V by 6 bases; bases with no gene match: 7. Germline-derived CDR1 and CDR2 are LNHDA and SQIVND (reference sequence). This CDR3 is built from 14 residues. CDR3 protein: CASSLDRGLGGYTF. The CDR3 nucleotides are TGTGCCAGTAGCCTGGACAGGGGGCTCGGTGGCTACACCTTC.

The CDR3, as DNA: TGCAGCGCCGACAGGGCATACGAGCAGTACTTC. Translated, it gives CSADRAYEQYF. J is TRBJ2-7 and V is TRBV20-1, with 7 bases that match TRBD1. This CDR3 region has 11 residues. The V gene's germline CDR1 is DFQATT and CDR2 SNEGSKA (reference sequence).

There are a few counts of this clone. The rearrangement uses TRBV30 and TRBJ1-1; 7 positions match TRBD1. CDR3 size: 11 residues. Unmatched junction bases numbered 10, after V lost 8 bases and J lost 10 bases. CDR1 and CDR2 from the germline V gene are GTSNPN and SVGIG (reference sequence). The DNA of the CDR3 is TGTGCCGGGAACCTTGGGGACAGAGCTTTCTTT. It is translated as CAGNLGDRAFF.

This sequence joins TRBV6-6 and TRBJ1-3, with TRBD1 as a possible D gene (5 bases). The germline V and J ends were trimmed by 2 bases and 3 bases, with 8 bases remaining between them. The CDR3 sequence is 14 residues long. CDR1 and CDR2 (germline): MNHNY, SVGAGI (reference sequence). This CDR3 is CASSYGGSGNTIYF. The CDR3 DNA sequence: TGTGCCAGCAGTTACGGGGGGAGTGGAAACACCATATATTTT.

This clone was detected only once. V usage is TRBV6-6 and J usage is TRBJ1-3, with D possibly being TRBD1 (6 bases). CDR3 length: 14 amino acids. Per the germline V gene, CDR1 is MNHNY and CDR2 is SVGAGI (reference sequence). V was shortened by 8 bases and J by 0 bases, with 11 bases between the two germline ends. The CDR3 DNA reads as TGTGCCAGCTTCCGACAGGACTCTGGAAACACCATATATTTT. It yields the protein CASFRQDSGNTIYF.

The rearrangement joins TRBV5-1 to TRBJ2-1; TRBD2 aligns across 12 bases. The CDR3 spans 17 residues. After removal of 3 bases from V and 7 bases from J, the junction contained 11 bases not matched to a gene. Germline lookup yields CDR1 SGHRS and CDR2 YFSETQ. The CDR3 sequence is CASSSTPSGGAVNEQFF. CDR3 DNA: TGCGCCAGCAGCTCCACTCCTAGCGGGGGGGCCGTGAATGAGCAGTTCTTC. Looking up the rest from reference TRBV5-1 and TRBJ2-1 gives the full variable domain: KAGVTQTPRYLIKTRGQQVTLSCSPISGHRSVSWYQQTPGQGLQFLFEYFSETQRNKGNFPGRFSGRQFSNSRSEMNVSTLELGDSALYLCASSSTPSGGAVNEQFFGPGTRLTVL.

The chain is built from TRBV27 and TRBJ2-7, with TRBD2 matching 7 bases. Germline-derived CDR1 and CDR2 are MNHEY and SMNVEV (reference sequence). The CDR3 extends over 14 amino acids. V gave up 4 bases and J gave up 0 bases; unmatched junction bases: 3. The CDR3 nucleotides read TGTGCCAGCAGTTGGGGGGGAATCTCCTACGAGCAGTACTTC. This gives the protein CASSWGGISYEQYF.

This clone has just one count. The chain links TRBV19 to TRBJ2-7, with 9 nucleotides matching TRBD2. This CDR3 has 16 amino acids. Per germline, CDR1 LNHDA and CDR2 SQIVND (reference sequence). The ends lost 5 bases at V and 3 bases at J; junction bases unmatched: 11. CDR3 bases: TGTGCCAGTAGTGCCTCGTATAAGCGGGGGGTCTACGAGCAGTACTTC. Its protein product is CASSASYKRGVYEQYF.

This chain uses TRBV15 with TRBJ2-3, with TRBD2 identical over 12 bases. The V segment lost 4 bases and the J segment 1 base; nucleotides outside the gene matches: 9. The germline V gene has CDR1 LNHNV and CDR2 YYDKDF (reference sequence). This CDR3 comprises 18 residues. The CDR3 DNA reads TGTGCCACCAGCATAGAAGCTTGGACTAGCGGGGGCACAGATACGCAGTATTTT. It is translated as CATSIEAWTSGGTDTQYF.

V is TRBV7-3 and J is TRBJ1-1; TRBD1 agrees at 7 bases. Germline V gives CDR1 SGHTA, CDR2 FQGTGA. Unmatched junction bases numbered 14, after V lost 5 bases and J lost 11 bases. The CDR3 totals 14 residues. The CDR3 region has the DNA TGTGCCAGCAGCCCAGACAGGGCCTCCAATTGGGCTTTCTTT. It yields the protein CASSPDRASNWAFF.

The chain employs TRBV5-1 and TRBJ2-2; weak D call: TRBD1 (6 bases). This CDR3 has 15 amino acids. The V gene's germline CDR1 is SGHRS and CDR2 YFSETQ. The ends were cut back, 1 base at V and 2 bases at J, with 9 bases in the middle. DNA of the CDR3: TGCGCCAGCAGCTTGATACAGGGAAACACCGGGGAGCTGTTTTTT. Protein product: CASSLIQGNTGELFF.